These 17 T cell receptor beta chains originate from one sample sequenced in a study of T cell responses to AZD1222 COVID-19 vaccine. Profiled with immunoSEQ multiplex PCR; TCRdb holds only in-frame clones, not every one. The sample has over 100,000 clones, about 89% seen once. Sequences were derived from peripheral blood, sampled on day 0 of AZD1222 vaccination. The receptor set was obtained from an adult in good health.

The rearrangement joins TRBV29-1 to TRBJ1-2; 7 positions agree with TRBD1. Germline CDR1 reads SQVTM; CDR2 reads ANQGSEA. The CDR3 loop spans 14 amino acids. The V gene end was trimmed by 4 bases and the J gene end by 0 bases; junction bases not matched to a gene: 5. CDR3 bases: TGCAGCGTTGGAGGGGGACAGCCTAACTATGGCTACACCTTC. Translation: CSVGGGQPNYGYTF.

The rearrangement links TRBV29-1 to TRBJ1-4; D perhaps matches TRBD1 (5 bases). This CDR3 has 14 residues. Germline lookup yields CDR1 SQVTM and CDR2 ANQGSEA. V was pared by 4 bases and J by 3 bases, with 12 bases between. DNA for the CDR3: TGCAGCGTTGCCTCTCAGGGAGCTAATGAAAAACTGTTTTTT. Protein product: CSVASQGANEKLFF.

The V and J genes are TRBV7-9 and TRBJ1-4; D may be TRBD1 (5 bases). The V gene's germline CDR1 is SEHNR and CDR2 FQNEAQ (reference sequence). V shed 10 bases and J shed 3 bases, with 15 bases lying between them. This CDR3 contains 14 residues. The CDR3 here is CAIDSGVANEKLFF. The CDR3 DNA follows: TGTGCCATCGACTCGGGGGTAGCTAATGAAAAACTGTTTTTT.

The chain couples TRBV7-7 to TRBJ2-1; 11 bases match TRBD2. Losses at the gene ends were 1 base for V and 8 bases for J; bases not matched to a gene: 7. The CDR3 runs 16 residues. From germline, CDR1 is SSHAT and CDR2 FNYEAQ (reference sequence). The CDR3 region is CASSLGPGSGRDEQFF. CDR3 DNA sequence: TGTGCCAGCAGCTTAGGACCGGGTAGCGGGAGGGATGAGCAGTTCTTC.

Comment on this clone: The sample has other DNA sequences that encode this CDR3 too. CDR3 sequence: CASSPRGGNQPQHF. DNA of the CDR3: TGTGCCAGCTCACCACGGGGAGGCAATCAGCCCCAGCATTTT. The chain combines TRBV18 with TRBJ1-5, with no clear D. V lost 1 base and J 2 bases, leaving 6 bases between the germline ends. This CDR3 has 14 residues. Germline-derived CDR1 and CDR2 are KGHSH and LQKENI.

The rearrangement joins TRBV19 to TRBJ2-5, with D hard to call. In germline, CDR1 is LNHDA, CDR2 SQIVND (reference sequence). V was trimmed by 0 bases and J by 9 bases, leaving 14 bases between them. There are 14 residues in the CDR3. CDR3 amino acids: CASSIDHHKSAQYF. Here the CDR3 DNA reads TGTGCCAGTAGTATAGATCACCACAAGTCGGCCCAGTACTTC.

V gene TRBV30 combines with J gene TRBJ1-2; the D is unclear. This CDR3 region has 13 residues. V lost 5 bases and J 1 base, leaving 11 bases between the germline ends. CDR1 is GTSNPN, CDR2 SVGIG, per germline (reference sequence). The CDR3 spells CAWSIGNNYGYTF. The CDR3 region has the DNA TGTGCCTGGTCAATAGGAAATAACTATGGCTACACCTTC.

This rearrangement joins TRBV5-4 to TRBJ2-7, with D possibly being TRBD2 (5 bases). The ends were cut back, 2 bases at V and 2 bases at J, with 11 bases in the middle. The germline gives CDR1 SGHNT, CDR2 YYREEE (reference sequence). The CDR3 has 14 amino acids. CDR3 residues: CASSFWATTYEQYF. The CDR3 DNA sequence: TGTGCCAGCAGCTTTTGGGCGACTACCTACGAGCAGTACTTC.

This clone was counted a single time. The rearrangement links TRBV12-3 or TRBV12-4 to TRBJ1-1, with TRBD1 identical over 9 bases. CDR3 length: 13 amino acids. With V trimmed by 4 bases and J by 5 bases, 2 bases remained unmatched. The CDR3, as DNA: TGTGCCAGCAGTTGGACAGGGGTTACTGAAGCTTTCTTT. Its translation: CASSWTGVTEAFF.

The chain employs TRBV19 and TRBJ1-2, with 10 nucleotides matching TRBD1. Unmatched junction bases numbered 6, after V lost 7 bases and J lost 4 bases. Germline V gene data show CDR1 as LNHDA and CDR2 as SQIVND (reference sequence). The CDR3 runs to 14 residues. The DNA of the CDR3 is TGTGCCAGTACCCCGGGACAGGGGTCCTATGGCTACACCTTC. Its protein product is CASTPGQGSYGYTF. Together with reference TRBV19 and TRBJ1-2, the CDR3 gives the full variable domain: DGGITQSPKYLFRKEGQNVTLSCEQNLNHDAMYWYRQDPGQGLRLIYYSQIVNDFQKGDIAEGYSVSREKKESFPLTVTSAQKNPTAFYLCASTPGQGSYGYTFGSGTRLTVV.

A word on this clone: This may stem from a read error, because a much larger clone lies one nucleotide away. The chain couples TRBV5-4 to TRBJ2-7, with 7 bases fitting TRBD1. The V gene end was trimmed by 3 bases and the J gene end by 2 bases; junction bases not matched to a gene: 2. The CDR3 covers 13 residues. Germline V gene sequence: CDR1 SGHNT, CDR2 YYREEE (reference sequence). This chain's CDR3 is CASSSGQTYEQYF. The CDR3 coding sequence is TGTGCCAGCAGCTCGGGACAGACCTACGAGCAGTACTTC.

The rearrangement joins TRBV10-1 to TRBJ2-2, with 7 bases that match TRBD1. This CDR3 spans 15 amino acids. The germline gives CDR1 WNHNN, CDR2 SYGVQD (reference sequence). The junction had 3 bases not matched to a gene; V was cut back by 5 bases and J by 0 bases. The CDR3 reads CASSPGTANTGELFF. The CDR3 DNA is TGCGCCAGCAGTCCCGGGACAGCGAACACCGGGGAGCTGTTTTTT.

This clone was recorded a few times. CDR3 region: CASSVTGSSEAFF. CDR3 sequence (DNA): TGTGCCAGCAGTGTCACGGGGTCCTCCGAAGCTTTCTTT. The V call is TRBV6-4, the J call TRBJ1-1; D is undetermined. The ends were cut back, 4 bases at V and 8 bases at J, with 14 bases in the middle. Germline V gene data show CDR1 as MRHNA and CDR2 as SNTAGT. This CDR3 contains 13 residues.

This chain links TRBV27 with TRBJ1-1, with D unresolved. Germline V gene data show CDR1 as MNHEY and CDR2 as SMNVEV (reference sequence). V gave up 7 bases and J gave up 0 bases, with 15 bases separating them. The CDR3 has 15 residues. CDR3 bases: TGTGCCAGCACCATGAATAGGTTCATGAACACTGAAGCTTTCTTT. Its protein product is CASTMNRFMNTEAFF.

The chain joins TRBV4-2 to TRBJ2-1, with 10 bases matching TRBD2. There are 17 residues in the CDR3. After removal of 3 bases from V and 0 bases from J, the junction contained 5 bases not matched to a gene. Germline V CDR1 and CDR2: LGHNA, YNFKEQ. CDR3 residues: CASSQVLAGSSYNEQFF. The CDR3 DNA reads TGTGCCAGCAGCCAGGTACTAGCGGGGAGCTCCTACAATGAGCAGTTCTTC.

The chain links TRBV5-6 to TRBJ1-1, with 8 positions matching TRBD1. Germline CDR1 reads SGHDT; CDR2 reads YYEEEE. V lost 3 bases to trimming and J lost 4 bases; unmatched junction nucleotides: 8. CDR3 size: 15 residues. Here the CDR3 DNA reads TGTGCCAGCAGCTGGACAGGGAGGGGAAGCACTGAAGCTTTCTTT. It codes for CASSWTGRGSTEAFF.

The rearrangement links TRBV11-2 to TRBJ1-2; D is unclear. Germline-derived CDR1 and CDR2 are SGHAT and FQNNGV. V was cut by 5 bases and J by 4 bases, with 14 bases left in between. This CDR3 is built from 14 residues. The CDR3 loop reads CASSGLRAAYGYTF. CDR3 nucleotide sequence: TGTGCCAGCAGCGGGTTACGGGCGGCCTATGGCTACACCTTC.